This passage covers 31 T cell receptor beta chains from one sample sequenced in a study of shared clonotypes between healthy human individuals. Assay: immunoSEQ multiplex PCR; the TCRdb copy retains only in-frame clones and omits some. The sample comprises over 2 million clones, 95% of which are singletons, and 0.1% to 0.15% rests with the top ten. The material sequenced was naive CD4+ T cells sorted from blood. Subset here: CD45RA+ positively selected. The receptors here all came from a man aged 18-30 years in good health.

The rearrangement uses TRBV29-1 and TRBJ1-1; TRBD1 aligns across 7 bases. V gave up 2 bases and J gave up 10 bases; unmatched junction bases: 4. The CDR3 covers 11 residues. The germline CDR1 and CDR2 sequences are SQVTM and ANQGSEA. The CDR3 region is CSVERQGTAFF. The CDR3 nucleotides read TGCAGCGTTGAAAGACAGGGAACAGCTTTCTTT. Based on the CDR3 plus reference TRBV29-1 and TRBJ1-1, the full variable domain is SAVISQKPSRDICQRGTSLTIQCQVDSQVTMMFWYRQQPGQSLTLIATANQGSEATYESGFVIDKFPISRPNLTFSTLTVSNMSPEDSSIYLCSVERQGTAFFGQGTRLTVV.

There are a few counts of this clone. Other DNA sequences in this sample translate to the same CDR3. The chain joins TRBV30 to TRBJ1-2; D is unresolved. Germline-derived CDR1 and CDR2 are GTSNPN and SVGIG (reference sequence). The germline V and J ends were trimmed by 2 bases and 2 bases, with 3 bases remaining between them. The length of the CDR3 is 11 residues. Here the CDR3 reads CAWSSNYGYTF. For the CDR3, the DNA is TGTGCCTGGAGTTCGAACTATGGCTACACCTTC. Filled out from reference TRBV30 and TRBJ1-2, the complete variable domain reads SQTIHQWPATLVQPVGSPLSLECTVEGTSNPNLYWYRQAAGRGLQLLFYSVGIGQISSEVPQNLSASRPQDRQFILSSKKLLLSDSGFYLCAWSSNYGYTFGSGTRLTVV.

The chain couples TRBV27 to TRBJ2-2; TRBD1 might be the D (5 bases). Trimming stripped 1 base from V and 5 bases from J, with 17 bases between. Germline V gene data show CDR1 as MNHEY and CDR2 as SMNVEV (reference sequence). This CDR3 has 17 residues. For the CDR3, the DNA is TGTGCCAGCAGTTTATTTTCAGGGTGGGTTGGTACCGGGGAGCTGTTTTTT. Its protein is CASSLFSGWVGTGELFF.

The chain recombines TRBV11-2 with TRBJ2-1; TRBD1 matches 7 bases. The V segment lost 3 bases and the J segment 4 bases; nucleotides outside the gene matches: 9. This CDR3 contains 16 residues. Germline assignment: CDR1 SGHAT and CDR2 FQNNGV. The CDR3 reads CASSFSGTAFYNEQFF. The CDR3 DNA reads as TGTGCCAGCAGCTTTTCCGGGACAGCCTTTTACAATGAGCAGTTCTTC. The full variable domain, completed using reference TRBV11-2 and TRBJ2-1, is EAGVAQSPRYKIIEKRQSVAFWCNPISGHATLYWYQQILGQGPKLLIQFQNNGVVDDSQLPKDRFSAERLKGVDSTLKIQPAKLEDSAVYLCASSFSGTAFYNEQFFGPGTRLTVL.

The chain combines TRBV9 with TRBJ2-1; 9 bases are shared with TRBD2. CDR1 is SGDLS and CDR2 is YYNGEE in the germline V gene. V gave up 1 base and J gave up 9 bases; unmatched junction bases: 5. CDR3 size: 14 residues. The CDR3 region has the DNA TGTGCCAGCAGCGTAAATAGCGGGAGCGGTGAGCAGTTCTTC. Protein: CASSVNSGSGEQFF.

V and J are TRBV7-2 and TRBJ2-3; 7 bases are a match to TRBD2. The germline CDR1 and CDR2 sequences are SGHTA and FQGNSA. There are 14 residues in the CDR3. Trimming removed 0 bases from V and 5 bases from J; junction bases left unmatched: 2. The CDR3 reads CASSLAGLIDTQYF. In DNA form, the CDR3 reads TGTGCCAGCAGCTTAGCGGGACTAATAGATACGCAGTATTTT. Variable domain in full (rest from reference TRBV7-2 and TRBJ2-3): GAGVSQSPSNKVTEKGKDVELRCDPISGHTALYWYRQSLGQGLEFLIYFQGNSAPDKSGLPSDRFSAERTGGSVSTLTIQRTQQEDSAVYLCASSLAGLIDTQYFGPGTRLTVL.

With respect to this clone: Additional DNA sequences in this sample encode the identical CDR3. The rearrangement joins TRBV5-1 to TRBJ2-7, with D possibly being TRBD2 (5 bases). This CDR3 has 12 amino acids. Between the trimmed V and J ends, which lost 4 bases and 5 bases, there was a span of 10 bases. From germline, CDR1 is SGHRS and CDR2 YFSETQ. CDR3 in amino acids: CASSLPGNEQYF. Written as DNA, the CDR3 is TGCGCCAGCAGCCTGCCCGGGAACGAGCAGTACTTC.

To note about this clone: Possible read error: a much larger clone is one base away. In DNA form, the CDR3 reads TGTGCCTGGAGTGTACTCCGGGGGGGAGGAGAGCAGTACTTC. This translates into CAWSVLRGGGEQYF. This sequence joins TRBV30 and TRBJ2-7; 8 bases line up with TRBD2. This CDR3 contains 14 residues. The V gene's germline CDR1 is GTSNPN and CDR2 SVGIG (reference sequence). Germline trimming cut 0 bases from V and 7 bases from J; bases unmatched to any gene: 8.

Comments on this clone: This specimen includes other DNA sequences encoding the same CDR3. The J gene is TRBJ1-2, the V gene TRBV6-1; D not certain. The CDR3 extends over 15 amino acids. Trimming took off 0 bases at V and 4 bases at J, with 12 bases between the two ends. In germline, CDR1 is MNHNS, CDR2 SASEGT. This CDR3 reads CASSEARAGTYGYTF. The CDR3 nucleotides read TGTGCCAGCAGTGAAGCGCGGGCCGGCACCTATGGCTACACCTTC.

The J gene is TRBJ2-7, the V gene TRBV7-8, with D perhaps matching TRBD1 (5 bases). This CDR3 has 15 residues. Germline V gene sequence: CDR1 SGHVS, CDR2 FQNEAQ. V was trimmed by 1 base and J by 4 bases, leaving 14 bases between them. CDR3 residues: CASSLEAGSLYEQYF. CDR3 nucleotides: TGTGCCAGCAGCTTAGAGGCAGGGTCCCTGTACGAGCAGTACTTC.

Comments on this clone: Additional DNA sequences in this sample encode the identical CDR3. The rearrangement uses TRBV18 and TRBJ2-5; D gene ambiguous. Germline-derived CDR1 and CDR2 are KGHSH and LQKENI. The CDR3 covers 12 residues. Trimming took off 3 bases at V and 4 bases at J, with 6 bases between the two ends. The CDR3 DNA sequence: TGTGCCAGCTCACCTCCCGGAGAGACCCAGTACTTC. It translates to CASSPPGETQYF.

Remarks on this clone: Other nucleotide sequences in the sample specify the same CDR3. The chain joins TRBV10-3 to TRBJ2-1; D ambiguous. CDR3 length equals 16 residues. With 0 bases removed from V and 0 bases from J, the gap between germline ends came to 9 bases. From germline, CDR1 is ENHRY and CDR2 SYGVKD. CDR3: CAISESTGGSYNEQFF. CDR3 coding DNA: TGTGCCATCAGTGAGTCAACGGGCGGCTCCTACAATGAGCAGTTCTTC.

To note about this clone: Other DNA sequences of this sample code for an identical CDR3. V is TRBV6-5 and J is TRBJ1-3; D uncertain. Germline lookup yields CDR1 MNHEY and CDR2 SVGAGI. The CDR3 is 13 amino acids. The V and J ends lost 6 bases and 0 bases respectively, with 6 bases between them. The CDR3, as DNA: TGTGCCAGCAGGGTTAGCTCTGGAAACACCATATATTTT. Translation gives CASRVSSGNTIYF.

This clone was detected once. Other DNA sequences from this sample encode an identical CDR3 as well. This sequence joins TRBV20-1 and TRBJ2-5, with TRBD1 as a possible D gene (5 bases). From germline, CDR1 is DFQATT and CDR2 SNEGSKA (reference sequence). V gave up 6 bases and J gave up 3 bases, with 8 bases separating them. The CDR3 runs to 11 residues. The CDR3 coding sequence is TGCAGTGCAAGACAGAAAGAGACCCAGTACTTC. This encodes CSARQKETQYF.

CDR3 sequence reads: CASSSGAANQPQHF. CDR3 DNA sequence: TGTGCCAGTAGTTCTGGGGCCGCCAATCAGCCCCAGCATTTT. The chain couples TRBV19 to TRBJ1-5; possibly TRBD1 for D (5 bases). V lost 5 bases and J lost 3, with 11 bases in between. The CDR3 runs to 14 residues. Germline V gene sequence: CDR1 LNHDA, CDR2 SQIVND (reference sequence).

The rearrangement joins TRBV19 to TRBJ1-4; no definite D call. Germline assignment: CDR1 LNHDA and CDR2 SQIVND (reference sequence). The CDR3 spans 15 residues. V was clipped by 3 bases and J by 5 bases, with 13 bases between them. In nucleotides, the CDR3 is TGTGCCAGTAGTATTAGACACGGCCGGAATGAAAAACTGTTTTTT. It encodes CASSIRHGRNEKLFF.

CDR3: CASSPGDRAKNIQYF. The CDR3 DNA follows: TGTGCCAGCAGCCCAGGGGACAGAGCCAAAAACATTCAGTACTTC. V and J are TRBV5-8 and TRBJ2-4, with 7 bases aligning to TRBD1. CDR3 length: 15 residues. Germline loops: CDR1 SGHTS, CDR2 YDEGEE. Germline trimming cut 4 bases from V and 0 bases from J; bases unmatched to any gene: 4.

The chain employs TRBV6-1 and TRBJ2-5; 9 bases map to TRBD1. The CDR3 consists of 16 residues. Trimming cost V 3 bases and J 4 bases; bases outside gene matches: 9. CDR1 is MNHNS and CDR2 is SASEGT in the germline V gene. CDR3 region: CASSDLTGGVRETQYF. CDR3 DNA: TGTGCCAGCAGTGACTTGACAGGGGGGGTGCGAGAGACCCAGTACTTC.

This clone was counted a few times. The chain carries TRBV6-6 and TRBJ1-2; D is perhaps TRBD1 (6 bases). The CDR3 loop spans 14 amino acids. Per the germline V gene, CDR1 is MNHNY and CDR2 is SVGAGI (reference sequence). Trimming took 7 bases from V and 5 from J, leaving 17 bases between them. This chain's CDR3 is CASTLGGAGYGYTF. The CDR3 DNA reads TGTGCCAGCACCCTGGGGGGGGCAGGATATGGCTACACCTTC.

This clone was recorded once. The chain couples TRBV10-3 to TRBJ2-2; 9 nucleotides align to TRBD1. V dropped 6 bases and J dropped 1; count of bases not matched to a gene: 6. Per germline, CDR1 ENHRY and CDR2 SYGVKD. There are 16 residues in the CDR3. The chain's CDR3 is CAISMDRGRNTGELFF. DNA for the CDR3: TGTGCCATCAGCATGGACAGGGGTAGGAACACCGGGGAGCTGTTTTTT.

The chain combines TRBV6-1 with TRBJ2-1, with TRBD2 matching over 7 bases. V gave up 4 bases and J gave up 0 bases; unmatched junction bases: 6. The germline V gene encodes CDR1 MNHNS and CDR2 SASEGT. CDR3 length: 16 residues. The CDR3 protein is CASSVGSGFSYNEQFF. In nucleotides, the CDR3 is TGTGCCAGCAGTGTAGGTAGCGGGTTCTCCTACAATGAGCAGTTCTTC.

This rearrangement joins TRBV29-1 to TRBJ2-5, with unresolved D. This CDR3 has 12 residues. Germline lookup yields CDR1 SQVTM and CDR2 ANQGSEA. Trimming pared 3 bases from V and 1 base from J, leaving 6 bases between. CDR3 sequence: CSVEESQETQYF. Written as DNA, the CDR3 is TGCAGCGTTGAGGAGAGCCAAGAGACCCAGTACTTC.

The V and J genes are TRBV30 and TRBJ2-7, with D uncertain. The CDR3 totals 12 residues. Trimming left V 2 bases short and J 9 bases short, with 14 bases between. The V gene's germline CDR1 is GTSNPN and CDR2 SVGIG (reference sequence). CDR3 DNA: TGTGCCTGGAGTACCCTGATGGGGTTGCAGTACTTC. Its protein is CAWSTLMGLQYF. The full variable domain, its missing parts supplied by reference TRBV30 and TRBJ2-7, is SQTIHQWPATLVQPVGSPLSLECTVEGTSNPNLYWYRQAAGRGLQLLFYSVGIGQISSEVPQNLSASRPQDRQFILSSKKLLLSDSGFYLCAWSTLMGLQYFGPGTRLTVT.

This clone was seen more than once but under ten times. The J gene is TRBJ2-3, the V gene TRBV5-1, with D perhaps assigned TRBD1 or TRBD2 (6 bases each). The CDR3 extends over 14 amino acids. Trimming cost V 0 bases and J 5 bases, with 10 bases left between them. Looked up from germline, CDR1 is SGHRS and CDR2 is YFSETQ. In nucleotides, the CDR3 is TGCGCCAGCAGCTTGGCCGGGGGCCAAGATACGCAGTATTTT. This encodes CASSLAGGQDTQYF.

The rearrangement links TRBV6-1 to TRBJ1-2; D possibly corresponds to TRBD1 (5 bases). The ends were cut back, 10 bases at V and 4 bases at J, with 16 bases in the middle. Germline lookup yields CDR1 MNHNS and CDR2 SASEGT. There are 13 residues in the CDR3. The CDR3 DNA reads TGTGCCATTCTTAAGACAGTCCCCTATGGCTACACCTTC. Protein sequence: CAILKTVPYGYTF.

The chain is built from TRBV2 and TRBJ2-5; TRBD2 matches 7 bases. The tail of the sequence fits TRBJ2-7 better, so the J call may be wrong. This CDR3 is 15 amino acids long. Germline CDR1 is SNHLY and CDR2 is FYNNEI. The DNA for the CDR3 is TGTGCCAGCAGTTCCTCGGGAGCCCCGGGGGGCGAGCAGTACTTC. Amino acids: CASSSSGAPGGEQYF.

This chain joins TRBV5-1 and TRBJ2-3; TRBD2 matches 9 bases. J gave up 6 bases and V 2 bases, and 13 bases lay outside the gene matches. The CDR3 has 17 amino acids. Germline CDR1 and CDR2: SGHRS and YFSETQ. The CDR3, as DNA: TGCGCCAGCAGCTTCGGGAGTAGCAGCGGGAGGCTGGATACGCAGTATTTT. Protein: CASSFGSSSGRLDTQYF. Combining the CDR3 with reference TRBV5-1 and TRBJ2-3 gives the whole variable domain KAGVTQTPRYLIKTRGQQVTLSCSPISGHRSVSWYQQTPGQGLQFLFEYFSETQRNKGNFPGRFSGRQFSNSRSEMNVSTLELGDSALYLCASSFGSSSGRLDTQYFGPGTRLTVL.

The chain links TRBV30 to TRBJ2-6, with 7 nucleotides matching TRBD1. J gave up 8 bases and V 3 bases, and 10 bases lay outside the gene matches. This CDR3 is 15 amino acids long. Germline assignment: CDR1 GTSNPN and CDR2 SVGIG (reference sequence). CDR3 sequence (DNA): TGTGCCTGGAGAGGGTATTTAGGGGGCCCCAACGTCCTGACTTTC. This gives the protein CAWRGYLGGPNVLTF.

The chain joins TRBV2 to TRBJ2-7; 14 bases are shared with TRBD2. The CDR3 spans 16 residues. Germline V lookup: CDR1 SNHLY, CDR2 FYNNEI. V lost 3 bases and J lost 6; bases outside the gene matches: 7. CDR3 DNA sequence: TGTGCCAGCAGTGACTCAGGACTAGCGGGAGGTCCCGAGCAGTACTTC. Protein: CASSDSGLAGGPEQYF.

The gene calls are TRBV7-3 and TRBJ2-5; D unresolved. The CDR3 covers 15 residues. Germline CDR1 and CDR2: SGHTA and FQGTGA. V was clipped by 3 bases and J by 0 bases, with 11 bases between them. CDR3 sequence (DNA): TGTGCCAGCAGCTTTCGGGTAGGATACCAAGAGACCCAGTACTTC. Translating gives CASSFRVGYQETQYF.

J is TRBJ1-1 and V is TRBV4-1; a weak D match, TRBD1 (6 bases). This CDR3 has 14 residues. V gave up 2 bases and J gave up 5 bases, with 12 bases separating them. The germline CDR1 and CDR2 sequences are MGHRA and YSYEKL. The CDR3 sequence is CASSQPGARTEAFF. Here the CDR3 DNA reads TGCGCCAGCAGCCAACCGGGGGCGCGAACTGAAGCTTTCTTT.